This T cell receptor (beta chain) comes out of a study of cytomegalovirus exposure and HLA in healthy donors. Study overall: HLA-typed donors contributed 65 million to 85 million unique TCRs, which were held in an early data release. Study-wide results and limits: In a later analysis, 16,951 TCR beta sequences were associated with HLA alleles at 0.05 false discovery rate.

J was trimmed by 4 bases and V by 2 bases; bases with no gene match: 11. CDR3 size: 16 residues. Germline values: CDR1 LGHNA, CDR2 YNFKEQ. PCR primers comprised 60 Vbeta and 13 Jbeta primers. The protocol was immunoSEQ multiplex PCR, while the TCRdb copy is restricted to in-frame clones and leaves out a portion. The sample yields 130,000 to 150,000 clones, 84% seen once. Points on this clone: The target antigen is unknown.

The sequence was collected from a boy aged 2 to 10 in good health and CMV-seronegative. This chain joins TRBV4-2 and TRBJ2-7, with 7 bases that match TRBD2. The sequenced sample consisted of PBMCs. For the CDR3, the DNA is TGTGCCAGCAGCCAAAACCCGGGCGGGGGTAGATACGAGCAGTACTTC. Amino acid sequence: CASSQNPGGGRYEQYF.